The next 20 T cell receptor beta chains were all read from a single sample in a study of radiation and T cells in renal cell carcinoma (dated by TCRdb to about 2020). The meaning of the sample's time point label: blood 4 weeks post-SBRT, at nephrectomy. Explained via the paper, the treatment or condition label denotes: 15 Gy SBRT to primary tumor, nephrectomy 4 weeks later. The library came from the immunoSEQ multiplex PCR assay. Here the immuneACCESS table is served through TCRdb, limited to in-frame sequences with V and J called. Missing clones are a known gap in these copies; in checked studies unresolved V genes cover under half, and the rest lacks a known reason. The sample table holds about 78,000 clones, of which 89% were seen once. The top ten constitute about 5.8% of the sample. Specimen: blood, collected from a patient whose treatment included radiotherapy and nephrectomy. These receptors were collected from a woman in her seventies with renal cell carcinoma.

This chain joins TRBV2 and TRBJ2-5; TRBD1 matches 8 bases. Germline CDR1 is SNHLY and CDR2 is FYNNEI. V was clipped by 8 bases and J by 0 bases; unmatched bases: 11. The CDR3 length is 16 residues. The CDR3 loop reads CASHDRGPPDQETQYF. CDR3 DNA sequence: TGTGCCAGCCACGACAGGGGCCCCCCTGACCAAGAGACCCAGTACTTC.

The chain recombines TRBV11-3 with TRBJ2-1, with D unresolved. Germline CDR1 is SGHNT and CDR2 is YENEEA. V shed 0 bases and J shed 0 bases, with 12 bases lying between them. This CDR3 is built from 17 residues. This chain's CDR3 is CASSLDRRAVSYNEQFF. CDR3 bases: TGTGCCAGCAGCTTAGATCGTCGGGCCGTCTCCTACAATGAGCAGTTCTTC.

The J gene is TRBJ1-6, the V gene TRBV5-1, with a tentative D call TRBD1 (5 bases). The CDR3 has 13 residues. The germline V gene encodes CDR1 SGHRS and CDR2 YFSETQ. Trimming took off 4 bases at V and 10 bases at J, with 12 bases between the two ends. CDR3 bases: TGCGCCAGCAGCCCAGGGACCGGGTCACCCCTCCACTTT. It specifies CASSPGTGSPLHF.

The gene calls are TRBV6-1 and TRBJ2-1; possible D gene TRBD2, 6 bases. Germline CDR1 MNHNS, CDR2 SASEGT. V lost 3 bases to trimming and J lost 9 bases, with 12 bases between them. This CDR3 has 13 amino acids. Written as DNA, the CDR3 is TGTGCCAGCAGTGAGGCCCGGGGGATTGAGCAGTTCTTC. Amino acid sequence: CASSEARGIEQFF.

This clone was counted once. V and J are TRBV12-2 and TRBJ1-2. TRBV12-2 is termed a pseudogene. This CDR3 spans 13 amino acids. The CDR3 spells CASRFKTAYGYTF. CDR3 in DNA: TGTGCAAGTCGCTTTAAGACCGCCTATGGCTACACCTTC.

The V gene is TRBV5-4, the J gene TRBJ1-2; TRBD1 agrees at 9 bases. The ends lost 3 bases at V and 4 bases at J; junction bases unmatched: 7. Looked up from germline, CDR1 is SGHNT and CDR2 is YYREEE (reference sequence). The CDR3 spans 15 residues. The CDR3 protein is CASSSRDRDGYGYTF. The DNA for the CDR3 is TGTGCCAGCAGCTCCCGGGACAGGGATGGCTATGGCTACACCTTC.

The J gene is TRBJ2-7, the V gene TRBV11-1; TRBD2 matches at 9 bases. CDR3 length equals 14 residues. The trim removed 3 bases at V and 4 bases at J, leaving 4 bases unmatched. Germline lookup yields CDR1 SGHAT and CDR2 FQDESV (reference sequence). CDR3 bases: TGTGCCAGCAGCTTGATAGCGGGGGAGTACGAGCAGTACTTC. Translating it yields CASSLIAGEYEQYF. Together with reference TRBV11-1 and TRBJ2-7, the CDR3 gives the full variable domain: EAEVAQSPRYKITEKSQAVAFWCDPISGHATLYWYRQILGQGPELLVQFQDESVVDDSQLPKDRFSAERLKGVDSTLKIQPAELGDSAMYLCASSLIAGEYEQYFGPGTRLTVT.

V usage is TRBV30 and J usage is TRBJ1-6; D ambiguous. Between the trimmed V and J ends, which lost 6 bases and 4 bases, there was a span of 7 bases. The germline V gene encodes CDR1 GTSNPN and CDR2 SVGIG (reference sequence). The CDR3 is made up of 12 amino acids. CDR3: CACGRYNSPLHF. Written as DNA, the CDR3 is TGTGCCTGCGGACGGTATAATTCACCCCTCCACTTT.

The CDR3 loop is CAWSVGRLDADTQYF. The CDR3 DNA is TGTGCCTGGAGTGTGGGTCGCCTAGACGCAGATACGCAGTATTTT. The V gene is TRBV30, the J gene TRBJ2-3, with D hard to call. CDR1 and CDR2 from the germline V gene are GTSNPN and SVGIG (reference sequence). The germline V and J ends were trimmed by 0 bases and 4 bases, with 14 bases remaining between them. CDR3 length: 15 amino acids.

The V and J genes are TRBV6-4 and TRBJ1-1; possibly TRBD1 for D (5 bases). The CDR3 contains 13 residues. The V end was cut by 3 bases, the J end by 10 bases, with 15 bases between. CDR1 MRHNA and CDR2 SNTAGT come from the germline V gene. This CDR3 is CASSESRRGRAFF. In DNA form, the CDR3 reads TGTGCCAGCAGTGAATCCAGGAGGGGCAGAGCTTTCTTT.

This chain joins TRBV4-1 and TRBJ1-1, with a possible D match to TRBD1 (5 bases). Germline CDR1 is MGHRA and CDR2 is YSYEKL. This CDR3 has 13 amino acids. Trimming stripped 6 bases from V and 1 base from J, with 9 bases between. Written as DNA, the CDR3 is TGCGCCAGCAGAAAGACAGAGAACACTGAAGCTTTCTTT. This gives the protein CASRKTENTEAFF.

The chain combines TRBV29-1 with TRBJ1-6; 9 nucleotides line up with TRBD1. Germline V gives CDR1 SQVTM, CDR2 ANQGSEA. V shed 7 bases, J shed 6 bases, and the junction held 7 bases outside the gene matches. The length of the CDR3 is 14 residues. CDR3 residues: CSAATGGSNSPLHF. CDR3 nucleotides: TGCAGCGCCGCTACAGGGGGCAGTAATTCACCCCTCCACTTT.

The chain carries TRBV11-3 and TRBJ2-2; 9 bases line up with TRBD1. Per the germline V gene, CDR1 is SGHNT and CDR2 is YENEEA. V lost 5 bases to trimming and J lost 4 bases; unmatched junction nucleotides: 11. This CDR3 region has 17 residues. The CDR3 region has the DNA TGTGCCAGCAGCCGCAGAAAACAGGGGGCGACCACCGGGGAGCTGTTTTTT. Amino acid sequence: CASSRRKQGATTGELFF.

The V gene is TRBV6-1, the J gene TRBJ2-7, with a tentative D call TRBD2 (6 bases). The germline V and J ends were trimmed by 3 bases and 7 bases, with 13 bases remaining between them. This CDR3 has 13 amino acids. CDR1 and CDR2 from the germline V gene are MNHNS and SASEGT. As DNA, the CDR3 is TGTGCCAGCAGTGATCCCGGTCGGGGGGAGCAGTACTTC. As protein: CASSDPGRGEQYF.

The gene calls are TRBV5-4 and TRBJ2-7; D is unresolved. CDR1 and CDR2 from the germline V gene are SGHNT and YYREEE (reference sequence). This CDR3 spans 12 amino acids. Between the trimmed V and J ends, which lost 1 base and 3 bases, there was a span of 5 bases. This CDR3 reads CASSLPNYEQYF. The CDR3 DNA is TGTGCCAGCAGCTTGCCGAACTACGAGCAGTACTTC.

The J gene is TRBJ2-3, the V gene TRBV10-3; 10 bases fit TRBD2. The ends lost 6 bases at V and 5 bases at J; junction bases unmatched: 8. Germline-derived CDR1 and CDR2 are ENHRY and SYGVKD. The CDR3 has 15 residues. CDR3 protein: CAISHPSGGGDTQYF. CDR3 sequence (DNA): TGTGCCATCAGCCACCCTAGCGGGGGAGGAGATACGCAGTATTTT.

The chain joins TRBV11-3 to TRBJ2-3; no reliable D call. Trimming stripped 5 bases from V and 0 bases from J, with 12 bases between. The CDR3 covers 15 residues. The germline V gene has CDR1 SGHNT and CDR2 YENEEA. CDR3 amino acids: CASSLGPVSTDTQYF. DNA for the CDR3: TGTGCCAGCAGCCTGGGCCCTGTTAGCACAGATACGCAGTATTTT. Complete variable domain (other parts from reference TRBV11-3 and TRBJ2-3): EAGVVQSPRYKIIEKKQPVAFWCNPISGHNTLYWYLQNLGQGPELLIRYENEEAVDDSQLPKDRFSAERLKGVDSTLKIQPAELGDSAVYLCASSLGPVSTDTQYFGPGTRLTVL.

The gene calls are TRBV5-6 and TRBJ2-1; a weak D match, TRBD2 (5 bases). Germline V gene lookup returns CDR1 SGHDT and CDR2 YYEEEE. CDR3 length: 16 amino acids. Between the trimmed V and J ends, which lost 4 bases and 5 bases, there was a span of 19 bases. Here the CDR3 reads CASSPLGPVFDNEQFF. In DNA form, the CDR3 reads TGTGCCAGCAGCCCACTAGGCCCGGTTTTCGACAATGAGCAGTTCTTC.

This CDR3 is CASAYDRTQETQYF. In nucleotides, the CDR3 is TGTGCCAGCGCATATGACAGGACCCAAGAGACCCAGTACTTC. This rearrangement joins TRBV18 to TRBJ2-5, with TRBD1 as a possible D gene (6 bases). The germline V and J ends were trimmed by 8 bases and 1 base, with 14 bases remaining between them. CDR1 is KGHSH, CDR2 LQKENI, per germline. The CDR3 consists of 14 residues.

The V gene is TRBV30, the J gene TRBJ1-2; D call uncertain. V was cut by 1 base and J by 7 bases, with 13 bases left in between. The V gene's germline CDR1 is GTSNPN and CDR2 SVGIG (reference sequence). CDR3 length: 13 amino acids. The CDR3 protein is CAWSADGFSGYTF. The CDR3 DNA reads as TGTGCCTGGAGTGCGGACGGGTTCAGTGGCTACACCTTC.